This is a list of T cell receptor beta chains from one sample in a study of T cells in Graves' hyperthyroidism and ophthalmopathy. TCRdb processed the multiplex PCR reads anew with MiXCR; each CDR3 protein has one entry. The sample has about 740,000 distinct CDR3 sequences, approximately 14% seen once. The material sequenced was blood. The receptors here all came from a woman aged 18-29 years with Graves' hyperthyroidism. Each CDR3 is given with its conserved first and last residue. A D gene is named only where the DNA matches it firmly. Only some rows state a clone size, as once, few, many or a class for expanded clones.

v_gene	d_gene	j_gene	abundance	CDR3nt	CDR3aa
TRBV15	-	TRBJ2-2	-	TGTGCCACCAGCAGGGACATAAACGCCGGGGAGCTGTTTTTT	CATSRDINAGELFF
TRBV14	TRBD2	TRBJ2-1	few	TGTGCCAGCAGCCAACAACGGGAGGGTATCTTAGAAGAGCAGTTCTTC	CASSQQREGILEEQFF
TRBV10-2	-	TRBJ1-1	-	TGCGCCAGCAGTGATCGCGGGGCCCAGAGGGCTGAAGCTTTCTTT	CASSDRGAQRAEAFF
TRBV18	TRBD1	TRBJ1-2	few	TGTGCCAGCTCACCAGGGGGGACAGGGAAATCCCCTGACTATGGCTACACCTTC	CASSPGGTGKSPDYGYTF
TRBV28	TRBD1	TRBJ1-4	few	TGTGCCAGCAGTCGACCCGGGACAGTTGAAAAACTGTTTTTT	CASSRPGTVEKLFF
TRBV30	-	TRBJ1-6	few	TGTGCCTGGACCTTGGGCTACTTTGGTTCACCCCTCCACTTT	CAWTLGYFGSPLHF
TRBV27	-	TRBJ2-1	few	TGTGCCAGCAGTTTGGAACGTGGCTCCTGCAATGAGCAGTTCTTC	CASSLERGSCNEQFF
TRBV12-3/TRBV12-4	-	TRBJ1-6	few	TGTGCCAGCAGCCCGGACGGGAATAATTCACCCCTCCACTTT	CASSPDGNNSPLHF
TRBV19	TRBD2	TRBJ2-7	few	TGTGCCAGTAGTATCGGAGCGGGGGGTTTCAACGAGCAGTACTTC	CASSIGAGGFNEQYF
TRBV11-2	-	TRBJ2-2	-	TGTACCAGCAGCTTAGGTCCTAGTAACACCGGGGAGCTGTTTTTT	CTSSLGPSNTGELFF
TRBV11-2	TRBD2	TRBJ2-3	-	TGTGCCAGCAGCTTGCGTCCCGGGACTAGCCCTACAGATACGCAGTATTTT	CASSLRPGTSPTDTQYF
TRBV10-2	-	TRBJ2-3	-	TGCGCCAGCACGGCTGTGGGCGGGAGCACAGATACGCAGTATTTT	CASTAVGGSTDTQYF
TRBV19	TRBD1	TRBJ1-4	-	TGTGCCAGTAGTGCCGGGACAGGGATATCAGGAAAACTGTTTTTT	CASSAGTGISGKLFF
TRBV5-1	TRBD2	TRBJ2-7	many	TGCGCCAGCAGCCCTAGCGGGAGTCTCTACGAGCAGTACTTC	CASSPSGSLYEQYF
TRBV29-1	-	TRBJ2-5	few	TGCAGCGTACCGACAGGGAGGAGTCAAGAGACCCAGTACTTC	CSVPTGRSQETQYF
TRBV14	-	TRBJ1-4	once	TGTACCAGCAGCCCACATGGTGAAAAACTGTTTTTT	CTSSPHGEKLFF